The source of this T cell receptor (beta chain) is a study of cytomegalovirus exposure and HLA in healthy donors. Study outcomes and limitations: Researchers reported in a later analysis that common viral pathogens appeared linked to several top clusters. Later findings reportedly placed an Asian-associated ancestry cluster below the approximately 700-donor mean for N-insertions.

This PCR relied on a set of 60 Vbeta primers and 13 Jbeta primers. Method: immunoSEQ multiplex PCR; TCRdb's copy keeps in-frame clones and lacks some. This table holds roughly 190,000 clones, 8.5% to 10% found once. This clone was recorded a few times. Antigen specificity is unknown. CDR3 size: 14 residues. V lost 4 bases to trimming and J lost 4 bases, with 11 bases between them. CDR1 is SGHTA and CDR2 is FQGNSA in the germline V gene. V usage is TRBV7-2 and J usage is TRBJ1-5; D remains unclear. Sequencing was performed on PBMCs. This receptor was identified in a woman aged 25 to 39 in good health and CMV-seropositive. CDR3 coding DNA: TGTGCCAGCAGCTCCCTGACGGGAAATCAGCCCCAGCATTTT. As protein: CASSSLTGNQPQHF.